This passage covers 32 T cell receptor beta chains from one sample sequenced in a study of PD-1 blockade in classical Hodgkin lymphoma. TCRdb's table, derived via immunoSEQ multiplex PCR, lists solely in-frame clones and lacks some. The sample lists about 99,000 clones; about four fifths were seen once. Every one of the patients relapsed after autologous stem cell transplantation (brentuximab vedotin exposure was variable). The sample was peripheral blood mononuclear cells (PBMCs), taken before the second cycle of nivolumab. These receptor sequences come from a human donor with classical Hodgkin lymphoma.

This chain joins TRBV6-6 and TRBJ1-4, with 9 bases identical to TRBD1. Germline V gene data show CDR1 as MNHNY and CDR2 as SVGAGI (reference sequence). The CDR3 totals 15 residues. Trimming cost V 7 bases and J 3 bases; bases outside gene matches: 6. In DNA, the CDR3 is TGTGCCAGCACCGAACAGGGGGCTGCTAATGAAAAACTGTTTTTT. Translated: CASTEQGAANEKLFF.

The chain has TRBV5-4 and TRBJ2-3; 8 positions match TRBD2. The CDR3 has 15 amino acids. Germline V lookup: CDR1 SGHNT, CDR2 YYREEE (reference sequence). With V trimmed by 2 bases and J by 6 bases, 8 bases remained unmatched. The CDR3 nucleotides are TGTGCCAGCAGCTTATCAGCGGGAGATGGGGATACGCAGTATTTT. This codes for CASSLSAGDGDTQYF.

The chain is built from TRBV7-9 and TRBJ2-6; tentatively, D is TRBD1 (5 bases). The CDR3 loop spans 12 amino acids. CDR1 is SEHNR, CDR2 FQNEAQ, per germline (reference sequence). V lost 2 bases and J lost 12, with 8 bases in between. CDR3 residues: CASSLPGRVLTF. The CDR3 nucleotides read TGTGCCAGCAGCTTACCAGGGCGCGTCCTGACTTTC.

DNA for the CDR3: TGTGCCAGCAGCCCCGCGACAGAATCCACTGAAGCTTTCTTT. It specifies CASSPATESTEAFF. The chain recombines TRBV7-9 with TRBJ1-1, with D perhaps TRBD1 (5 bases). Trimming took 5 bases from V and 4 from J, leaving 14 bases between them. There are 14 residues in the CDR3. Germline V lookup: CDR1 SEHNR, CDR2 FQNEAQ (reference sequence).

This chain uses TRBV6-5 with TRBJ2-2; the D gene is possibly TRBD2 (5 bases). The CDR3 sequence is 12 residues long. Trimming removed 10 bases at V and 4 bases at J, with 10 bases between. The germline gives CDR1 MNHEY, CDR2 SVGAGI. CDR3 in DNA: TGTGCCACCAAACGGGGCACCGGGGAGCTGTTTTTT. Translating gives CATKRGTGELFF.

This clone turned up a few times. This chain connects TRBV18 to TRBJ2-2; D unresolved. This CDR3 region has 12 residues. Germline V gene sequence: CDR1 KGHSH, CDR2 LQKENI. The ends were cut back, 4 bases at V and 7 bases at J, with 7 bases in the middle. CDR3 amino acids: CASSLLDGELFF. CDR3 sequence (DNA): TGTGCCAGCTCACTCCTGGACGGGGAGCTGTTTTTT.

This clone was picked up many times. The chain employs TRBV11-1 and TRBJ1-1; D is undetermined. There are 12 residues in the CDR3. Germline V gene sequence: CDR1 SGHAT, CDR2 FQDESV (reference sequence). V was cut by 3 bases and J by 4 bases, with 6 bases left in between. CDR3 loop: CASSFIGTEAFF. CDR3 DNA sequence: TGTGCCAGCAGCTTTATCGGCACTGAAGCTTTCTTT.

CDR3 DNA sequence: TGTGCCATCAGAAACAGGGAGATGAACACTGAAGCTTTCTTT. Residues: CAIRNREMNTEAFF. This chain uses TRBV10-3 with TRBJ1-1; a weak D match, TRBD1 (6 bases). V gave up 6 bases and J gave up 0 bases, with 11 bases separating them. The germline gives CDR1 ENHRY, CDR2 SYGVKD. The CDR3 is 14 amino acids.

The J gene is TRBJ1-2, the V gene TRBV27, with D unclear. Germline-derived CDR1 and CDR2 are MNHEY and SMNVEV (reference sequence). CDR3 length: 15 amino acids. Trimming left V 0 bases short and J 4 bases short, with 12 bases between. CDR3 region: CASSLSSHPGYGYTF. The CDR3 bases are TGTGCCAGCAGTTTATCCTCCCACCCCGGCTATGGCTACACCTTC.

V usage is TRBV15 and J usage is TRBJ1-3; D possibly corresponds to TRBD1 (5 bases). The CDR3 loop spans 15 amino acids. The V end lost 3 bases, the J end lost 0 bases, and 9 bases lay between the germline ends. The germline gives CDR1 LNHNV, CDR2 YYDKDF (reference sequence). The CDR3 sequence: CATSSQGVSGNTIYF. CDR3 in DNA: TGTGCCACCAGCAGTCAAGGGGTCTCTGGAAACACCATATATTTT.

In this sample, this clone turned up many times. This chain connects TRBV7-8 to TRBJ2-7, with TRBD2 matching over 7 bases. J was trimmed by 4 bases and V by 5 bases; bases with no gene match: 8. Germline V gives CDR1 SGHVS, CDR2 FQNEAQ. The CDR3 sequence is 14 residues long. DNA for the CDR3: TGTGCCAGCAGCCCCTCTAGCGGTTCGTACGAGCAGTACTTC. This sequence encodes CASSPSSGSYEQYF.

The chain employs TRBV7-2 and TRBJ1-2, with D unresolved. Trimming stripped 5 bases from V and 1 base from J, with 14 bases between. CDR3 length: 15 residues. From germline, CDR1 is SGHTA and CDR2 FQGNSA. The CDR3 loop reads CASSDPPPINYGYTF. The CDR3 DNA sequence: TGTGCCAGCAGCGATCCTCCCCCTATTAACTATGGCTACACCTTC.

This clone was detected only once. The chain has TRBV15 and TRBJ2-3, with 11 positions matching TRBD2. This CDR3 comprises 17 residues. The trim removed 0 bases at V and 2 bases at J, leaving 4 bases unmatched. Germline V gives CDR1 LNHNV, CDR2 YYDKDF (reference sequence). CDR3 residues: CATSRDGTSGFTDTQYF. The CDR3 nucleotides are TGTGCCACCAGCAGAGACGGGACTAGCGGTTTCACAGATACGCAGTATTTT.

The rearrangement uses TRBV2 and TRBJ2-5; no clear D gene. The CDR3 loop spans 11 amino acids. CDR1 is SNHLY and CDR2 is FYNNEI in the germline V gene. Between the trimmed V and J ends, which lost 1 base and 7 bases, there was a span of 4 bases. The CDR3 bases are TGTGCCAGCAGTGAAGGTTGGACCCAGTACTTC. Protein sequence: CASSEGWTQYF.

The V call is TRBV9, the J call TRBJ2-3, with 10 bases lining up with TRBD2. The germline V gene has CDR1 SGDLS and CDR2 YYNGEE. The CDR3 loop spans 18 amino acids. Trimming cost V 1 base and J 1 base; bases outside gene matches: 9. The CDR3 loop reads CASSVSSGRPRGTDTQYF. Here the CDR3 DNA reads TGTGCCAGCAGCGTAAGTAGCGGGAGGCCACGGGGCACAGATACGCAGTATTTT.

To note about this clone: This sample also contains other DNA sequences that code for the same CDR3. The gene calls are TRBV14 and TRBJ1-2; D is uncertain. Germline V gene data show CDR1 as SGHDN and CDR2 as FVKESK. CDR3 length: 13 residues. The germline V and J ends were trimmed by 4 bases and 1 base, with 7 bases remaining between them. In DNA, the CDR3 is TGTGCCAGCAGCCCAGGCAGTAACTATGGCTACACCTTC. Translation: CASSPGSNYGYTF.

This sequence joins TRBV30 and TRBJ2-3, with 10 bases identical to TRBD2. The CDR3 contains 12 residues. V shed 4 bases and J 6 bases; nucleotides not matched to a gene: 1. The germline gives CDR1 GTSNPN, CDR2 SVGIG (reference sequence). CDR3 residues: CAWTSGSDTQYF. CDR3 in DNA: TGTGCCTGGACTAGCGGGAGCGATACGCAGTATTTT.

The chain employs TRBV30 and TRBJ1-6; a possible D gene is TRBD1 (5 bases). The CDR3 spans 15 residues. Germline CDR1 is GTSNPN and CDR2 is SVGIG (reference sequence). V was pared by 0 bases and J by 14 bases, with 20 bases between. CDR3 coding DNA: TGTGCCTGGAGTGTAAGCAGGGCCCACATTTTCACCCTCCACTTT. It codes for CAWSVSRAHIFTLHF.

The chain uses TRBV7-3 and TRBJ1-2; D is undetermined. V gave up 6 bases and J gave up 3 bases, with 14 bases separating them. In germline, CDR1 is SGHTA, CDR2 FQGTGA. The CDR3 extends over 14 amino acids. The CDR3 DNA sequence: TGTGCCAGCAGTCGGACCCGAACGGACTATGGCTACACCTTC. Translation: CASSRTRTDYGYTF.

The CDR3 bases are TGTGCCAGTAGTATTTTAGGGGTTAGCACAGATACGCAGTATTTT. The encoded protein is CASSILGVSTDTQYF. This chain links TRBV19 with TRBJ2-3; TRBD1 might be the D (5 bases). The CDR3 covers 15 residues. Germline V gene data show CDR1 as LNHDA and CDR2 as SQIVND (reference sequence). The V end lost 3 bases, the J end lost 0 bases, and 10 bases lay between the germline ends.

The V gene is TRBV29-1, the J gene TRBJ2-1; D remains unclear. The V gene's germline CDR1 is SQVTM and CDR2 ANQGSEA. The germline V and J ends were trimmed by 1 base and 0 bases, with 7 bases remaining between them. The CDR3 length is 14 residues. CDR3 in amino acids: CSVEVPHSYNEQFF. Here the CDR3 DNA reads TGCAGCGTTGAAGTGCCCCACTCCTACAATGAGCAGTTCTTC.

This chain uses TRBV19 with TRBJ2-3; a weak D match, TRBD2 (5 bases). V was clipped by 5 bases and J by 3 bases, with 15 bases between them. The CDR3 is 15 residues long. CDR1 and CDR2 (germline): LNHDA, SQIVND (reference sequence). In DNA, the CDR3 is TGTGCCAGTAGTCCCGAAGTGAGGGCAACAGATACGCAGTATTTT. It yields the protein CASSPEVRATDTQYF.

The V call is TRBV5-1, the J call TRBJ2-1; 15 bases map to TRBD2. The CDR3 sequence is 14 residues long. The germline CDR1 and CDR2 sequences are SGHRS and YFSETQ. Germline trimming cut 7 bases from V and 7 bases from J; bases unmatched to any gene: 3. CDR3 region: CASGTSGRWNEQFF. The CDR3 region has the DNA TGCGCCAGCGGGACTAGCGGGAGGTGGAATGAGCAGTTCTTC.

V gene TRBV10-3 combines with J gene TRBJ2-2; D call uncertain. Germline values: CDR1 ENHRY, CDR2 SYGVKD. The CDR3 is made up of 14 amino acids. Between the trimmed V and J ends, which lost 3 bases and 4 bases, there was a span of 9 bases. In DNA, the CDR3 is TGTGCCATCAGTGACTCAGGATCCACCGGGGAGCTGTTTTTT. Encoded protein: CAISDSGSTGELFF.

This clone is a singleton in its sample. The V and J genes are TRBV18 and TRBJ1-4; D is ambiguous. Trimming left V 6 bases short and J 0 bases short, with 11 bases between. Germline CDR1 KGHSH, CDR2 LQKENI. The CDR3 length is 15 residues. CDR3 residues: CASSPKSATNEKLFF. CDR3 nucleotide sequence: TGTGCCAGCTCCCCCAAGTCGGCAACTAATGAAAAACTGTTTTTT.

V and J are TRBV10-3 and TRBJ1-1; 8 bases match TRBD1. Germline trimming cut 5 bases from V and 5 bases from J; bases unmatched to any gene: 7. The CDR3 is 14 amino acids. The germline V gene encodes CDR1 ENHRY and CDR2 SYGVKD. This CDR3 reads CAISYQGAGTEAFF. The CDR3 DNA reads TGTGCCATCAGTTACCAGGGGGCAGGAACTGAAGCTTTCTTT.

This clone was detected only once. The chain is built from TRBV7-8 and TRBJ2-1; tentatively, D is TRBD2 (7 bases). CDR3 size: 14 residues. The V gene lost 5 bases and the J gene lost 8 bases, with 16 bases spanning the gap. Germline lookup yields CDR1 SGHVS and CDR2 FQNEAQ. This chain's CDR3 is CASSLQGGNHEQFF. The CDR3 DNA reads TGTGCCAGCAGCCTACAGGGAGGGAACCATGAGCAGTTCTTC.

J is TRBJ1-3 and V is TRBV27; no clear D. This CDR3 region has 15 residues. V shed 0 bases and J shed 0 bases, with 6 bases lying between them. CDR1 MNHEY and CDR2 SMNVEV come from the germline V gene (reference sequence). For the CDR3, the DNA is TGTGCCAGCAGTTTATCGATGGGCTCTGGAAACACCATATATTTT. It is translated as CASSLSMGSGNTIYF.

This clone was observed a handful of times. This CDR3 is also generated by other DNA sequences in the sample. V and J are TRBV28 and TRBJ2-3, with a tentative D call TRBD2 (6 bases). Germline CDR1 reads MDHEN; CDR2 reads SYDVKM. V was pared by 3 bases and J by 3 bases, with 10 bases between. This CDR3 is built from 14 residues. CDR3 protein: CASSFVAGTDTQYF. The DNA of the CDR3 is TGTGCCAGCAGTTTCGTTGCGGGAACAGATACGCAGTATTTT.

The chain has TRBV5-1 and TRBJ2-2; D gene uncertain. The germline V gene has CDR1 SGHRS and CDR2 YFSETQ. V lost 1 base to trimming and J lost 1 base, with 8 bases between them. CDR3 length: 15 amino acids. CDR3 in DNA: TGCGCCAGCAGCTTGTCGGCCGGGAACACCGGGGAGCTGTTTTTT. Protein: CASSLSAGNTGELFF.

A note on this clone: The same CDR3 also results from other DNA sequences found in this sample. V usage is TRBV5-1 and J usage is TRBJ2-5, with TRBD2 as a possible D gene (5 bases). V was trimmed by 0 bases and J by 5 bases, leaving 8 bases between them. There are 13 residues in the CDR3. The germline gives CDR1 SGHRS, CDR2 YFSETQ. The CDR3: CASSLGPGETQYF. DNA of the CDR3: TGCGCCAGCAGCTTGGGTCCGGGGGAGACCCAGTACTTC.

The rearrangement links TRBV15 to TRBJ2-7; D is unclear. From germline, CDR1 is LNHNV and CDR2 YYDKDF (reference sequence). This CDR3 comprises 12 residues. V was clipped by 1 base and J by 5 bases, with 6 bases between them. CDR3 sequence: CATSRVGDEQYF. The CDR3 nucleotides read TGTGCCACCAGCAGAGTTGGGGACGAGCAGTACTTC.